What follows are 21 T cell receptor beta chains derived from one specimen sequenced in a study of shared clonotypes between healthy human individuals (dated by TCRdb to 2019 to 2021). Libraries were prepared through the immunoSEQ multiplex PCR assay. Not all clones reach the TCRdb copy of this immuneACCESS table, which keeps in-frame sequences only. Checked studies attribute under half of the gap to unresolved V genes and leave the rest unexplained. Recorded for this sample are roughly 2.5 million clones; about 92% of them occurred a single time. Under 0.15% of the sample rests with the top ten. Sequenced: naive CD4+ T cells sorted from blood. The sample's cell subset or site, from its label and the paper: CD45RA+ positively selected. Receptor source: a man aged 18 to 29 in good health.

This chain connects TRBV28 to TRBJ1-2; no clear D. The CDR3 extends over 11 amino acids. V was shortened by 4 bases and J by 5 bases, with 5 bases between the two germline ends. CDR1 MDHEN and CDR2 SYDVKM come from the germline V gene. CDR3 bases: TGTGCCAGCAGTTGGATATATGGCTACACCTTC. Translated: CASSWIYGYTF.

This clone appeared a few times. The chain couples TRBV4-1 to TRBJ1-5; D unresolved. The CDR3 has 17 amino acids. Trimming removed 0 bases at V and 0 bases at J, with 12 bases between. CDR1 and CDR2 from the germline V gene are MGHRA and YSYEKL. CDR3: CASSQDRTDASNQPQHF. The CDR3 bases are TGCGCCAGCAGCCAAGATCGCACAGACGCTAGCAATCAGCCCCAGCATTTT.

This clone showed up just once. The rearrangement uses TRBV5-4 and TRBJ1-6, with a tentative D call TRBD1 (5 bases). The germline CDR1 and CDR2 sequences are SGHNT and YYREEE (reference sequence). The CDR3 is 19 amino acids. Deletions cut 1 base from V and 1 base from J, with 18 bases between. The CDR3 DNA follows: TGTGCCAGCAGCTTGAAGTATATGGCAGGGTTATCCTATAATTCACCCCTCCACTTT. This encodes CASSLKYMAGLSYNSPLHF.

The rearrangement links TRBV6-5 to TRBJ2-3; 7 bases agree with TRBD1. This CDR3 has 16 residues. J lost 2 bases, V lost 0 bases, and 5 bases had no gene match. The V gene's germline CDR1 is MNHEY and CDR2 SVGAGI. CDR3 coding DNA: TGTGCCAGCAGTTACTCGGACAGGAGAACCACAGATACGCAGTATTTT. This encodes CASSYSDRRTTDTQYF.

The V and J genes are TRBV10-3 and TRBJ2-7, with D tentatively TRBD2 (5 bases). CDR3 size: 12 residues. Germline CDR1 is ENHRY and CDR2 is SYGVKD. V was shortened by 3 bases and J by 3 bases, with 6 bases between the two germline ends. The CDR3 nucleotides read TGTGCCATCAGTGAAGAGGGCTACGAGCAGTACTTC. Translation: CAISEEGYEQYF.

The V call is TRBV11-2, the J call TRBJ2-7; D gene unclear. Trimming cost V 4 bases and J 0 bases, with 25 bases left between them. Germline V gene lookup returns CDR1 SGHAT and CDR2 FQNNGV. The CDR3 contains 19 residues. The CDR3: CASSWRVSGALASSYEQYF. CDR3 DNA sequence: TGTGCCAGCAGCTGGAGAGTCTCAGGCGCGCTGGCAAGCTCCTACGAGCAGTACTTC. The full variable domain, with the rest looked up from reference TRBV11-2 and TRBJ2-7, is EAGVAQSPRYKIIEKRQSVAFWCNPISGHATLYWYQQILGQGPKLLIQFQNNGVVDDSQLPKDRFSAERLKGVDSTLKIQPAKLEDSAVYLCASSWRVSGALASSYEQYFGPGTRLTVT.

The genes are TRBV7-3 and TRBJ2-2, with TRBD1 matching over 8 bases. The CDR3 is 16 residues long. Germline trimming cut 0 bases from V and 1 base from J; bases unmatched to any gene: 1. Germline assignment: CDR1 SGHTA and CDR2 FQGTGA. This CDR3 is CASSLTGTGNTGELFF. In DNA form, the CDR3 reads TGTGCCAGCAGCTTAACTGGGACAGGGAACACCGGGGAGCTGTTTTTT.

The chain combines TRBV5-4 with TRBJ1-1; perhaps TRBD1 as D (6 bases). There are 13 residues in the CDR3. Per the germline V gene, CDR1 is SGHNT and CDR2 is YYREEE (reference sequence). Trimming stripped 4 bases from V and 5 bases from J, with 12 bases between. Here the CDR3 DNA reads TGTGCCAGCAGCGCAGGGGTTCAGACTGAAGCTTTCTTT. This sequence encodes CASSAGVQTEAFF.

This rearrangement joins TRBV29-1 to TRBJ1-2, with D hard to call. V shed 1 base and J shed 8 bases, with 14 bases lying between them. Germline CDR1 and CDR2: SQVTM and ANQGSEA. This CDR3 is built from 13 residues. The CDR3 region is CSVEGTPRRGYTF. CDR3 sequence (DNA): TGCAGCGTTGAAGGGACCCCCCGCAGGGGCTACACCTTC. Full variable domain (rest looked up from reference TRBV29-1 and TRBJ1-2): SAVISQKPSRDICQRGTSLTIQCQVDSQVTMMFWYRQQPGQSLTLIATANQGSEATYESGFVIDKFPISRPNLTFSTLTVSNMSPEDSSIYLCSVEGTPRRGYTFGSGTRLTVV.

This clone was detected once. This chain links TRBV6-1 with TRBJ2-7; TRBD1 matches at 10 bases. Trimming removed 10 bases from V and 5 bases from J; junction bases left unmatched: 5. The length of the CDR3 is 12 residues. Germline values: CDR1 MNHNS, CDR2 SASEGT. CDR3: CATRDRGHEQYF. As DNA, the CDR3 is TGTGCCACTAGGGACAGGGGCCACGAGCAGTACTTC.

This chain joins TRBV18 and TRBJ2-5, with 8 bases matching TRBD1. The V segment lost 3 bases and the J segment 5 bases; nucleotides outside the gene matches: 5. CDR3 size: 14 residues. Germline CDR1 is KGHSH and CDR2 is LQKENI. The chain's CDR3 is CASSPWTGQETQYF. In nucleotides, the CDR3 is TGTGCCAGCTCACCCTGGACAGGGCAGGAGACCCAGTACTTC.

V usage is TRBV29-1 and J usage is TRBJ2-2; D may correspond to TRBD1 or TRBD2 (6 bases each). V lost 8 bases and J 0 bases, leaving 16 bases between the germline ends. The CDR3 length is 15 residues. Germline loops: CDR1 SQVTM, CDR2 ANQGSEA. The CDR3 region has the DNA TGCAGCCCCCCGGGGGCAGGCTCGAACACCGGGGAGCTGTTTTTT. It codes for CSPPGAGSNTGELFF.

The CDR3 region is CASSLRVPKAAGELFF. The CDR3 region has the DNA TGTGCCAGCAGCCTTCGGGTCCCAAAAGCGGCCGGGGAGCTGTTTTTT. The rearrangement joins TRBV9 to TRBJ2-2, with TRBD2 as a possible D gene (5 bases). Germline V gene sequence: CDR1 SGDLS, CDR2 YYNGEE. Trimming left V 4 bases short and J 6 bases short, with 19 bases between. This CDR3 is 16 amino acids long. The variable domain in full, with the rest retrieved from reference TRBV9 and TRBJ2-2, is DSGVTQTPKHLITATGQRVTLRCSPRSGDLSVYWYQQSLDQGLQFLIQYYNGEERAKGNILERFSAQQFPDLHSELNLSSLELGDSALYFCASSLRVPKAAGELFFGEGSRLTVL.

The DNA of the CDR3 is TGTGCCAGCAATATACAGGGTACCAATTCACCCCTCCACTTT. Protein: CASNIQGTNSPLHF. The J gene is TRBJ1-6, the V gene TRBV7-2; maybe TRBD1 (6 bases). In germline, CDR1 is SGHTA, CDR2 FQGNSA. The ends were cut back, 7 bases at V and 7 bases at J, with 14 bases in the middle. This CDR3 has 14 residues.

The chain links TRBV7-9 to TRBJ2-7, with TRBD1 matching 7 bases. V was pared by 0 bases and J by 3 bases, with 8 bases of the junction left unmatched. Germline V gene sequence: CDR1 SEHNR, CDR2 FQNEAQ (reference sequence). The CDR3 covers 16 residues. CDR3 sequence (DNA): TGTGCCAGCAGCTTAGCGAGAATGGCAGGGGGCTACGAGCAGTACTTC. Its protein product is CASSLARMAGGYEQYF.

This chain uses TRBV30 with TRBJ1-4; TRBD1 might be the D (5 bases). The CDR3 totals 11 residues. The V end lost 6 bases, the J end lost 7 bases, and 9 bases lay between the germline ends. The germline CDR1 and CDR2 sequences are GTSNPN and SVGIG (reference sequence). CDR3 residues: CACWGGEKLFF. CDR3 in DNA: TGTGCCTGCTGGGGGGGTGAAAAACTGTTTTTT.

The chain combines TRBV21-1 with TRBJ2-7; the D call TRBD2 from the table was never checked on the DNA. TRBV21-1 is deemed a pseudogene. This CDR3 spans 16 amino acids. CDR3 nucleotides: TGTGCCAGCAGCCCACCCATTGGAGGGGCCTCCTACGAGCAGTACTTC. Protein: CASSPPIGGASYEQYF.

The gene calls are TRBV2 and TRBJ1-5; TRBD1 matches at 8 bases. Germline CDR1 SNHLY, CDR2 FYNNEI. The CDR3 is made up of 13 amino acids. Germline trimming cut 10 bases from V and 3 bases from J; bases unmatched to any gene: 5. CDR3: CAIGTGVNQPQHF. DNA for the CDR3: TGTGCCATCGGGACAGGAGTCAATCAGCCCCAGCATTTT.

The chain has TRBV15 and TRBJ2-1, with D perhaps TRBD1 (5 bases). The CDR3 is 15 amino acids. Trimming left V 1 base short and J 8 bases short, with 15 bases between. The V gene's germline CDR1 is LNHNV and CDR2 YYDKDF (reference sequence). This CDR3 is CATSRAFLTEDEQFF. CDR3 nucleotides: TGTGCCACCAGCAGAGCTTTCCTGACAGAGGATGAGCAGTTCTTC.

This clone came up once. V gene TRBV5-4 combines with J gene TRBJ2-7; TRBD2 aligns across 14 bases. CDR3 length: 16 amino acids. Trimming cost V 4 bases and J 3 bases; bases outside gene matches: 6. Per germline, CDR1 SGHNT and CDR2 YYREEE (reference sequence). The CDR3 spells CASSGGLAGVSYEQYF. CDR3 nucleotides: TGTGCCAGCAGCGGGGGACTAGCGGGGGTTAGCTACGAGCAGTACTTC.

Only one count was recorded for this clone. The chain uses TRBV2 and TRBJ2-7, with 10 bases that match TRBD1. The V gene end was trimmed by 7 bases and the J gene end by 3 bases; junction bases not matched to a gene: 9. The CDR3 covers 15 residues. CDR1 and CDR2 (germline): SNHLY, FYNNEI. CDR3 residues: CASIKVGQGIYEQYF. CDR3 DNA sequence: TGTGCCAGCATTAAAGTGGGACAGGGGATCTACGAGCAGTACTTC.